This T cell receptor beta chain was sequenced in a study of breast tumors, draining lymph nodes, adjacent tissues. CDR3 length: 17 amino acids. CDR1 KGHDR and CDR2 SFDVKD come from the germline V gene. With 6 bases removed from V and 2 bases from J, the gap between germline ends came to 21 bases. To note about this clonotype: What it binds is unknown.

One entry per CDR3 protein results from TCRdb running MiXCR on the multiplex PCR reads. The table shows around 290,000 distinct CDR3 sequences, with roughly 31% occurring only once. The lymph nodes were axillary draining lymph nodes from breast cancer patients. Study-level points and caveats: That most tumor T cells come from lymph nodes remained unproven. Compared with lymph nodes, tumors were less diverse; compared with nontumor tissue, more. Tumor and nontumor repertoires were significantly more similar in luminal-like than in basal-like breast cancer. Data fit most tumor T cells coming from lymph node, expanding in tumor.

This chain joins TRBV24-1 and TRBJ1-1; possibly TRBD1 for D (6 bases). Specimen: axillary lymph node tissue. The clonotype was recovered from a female donor with breast cancer. Some clones in this sample may be carry-over from other donors' samples. The chain's CDR3 is CATSTTAGRGGNTEAFF. CDR3 bases: TGTGCCACCAGTACTACGGCGGGTAGGGGGGGTAACACTGAAGCTTTCTTT.